Listed below are T cell receptor beta chains from one sample, sequenced in a study of radiotherapy plus CTLA-4 blockade in lung cancer. TCRdb keeps only in-frame clones here, not all; method: immunoSEQ multiplex PCR. The data show about 36,000 clones, approximately 72% seen once. This sample comprised peripheral blood, obtained from a patient treated with radiotherapy plus ipilimumab. The origin of the receptors is a human donor with non-small cell lung cancer who had stable disease on radiotherapy plus ipilimumab. The CDR3 runs from the conserved cysteine through the conserved F or W. Fields, in order: clone size, V gene, D gene, J gene, CDR3 protein, CDR3 DNA. D genes are given only for firm matches. For some rows the clone size is stated as once, few or many, or as a class when expanded; others skip it.

size: -; V: TRBV27; D: -; J: TRBJ2-7; CDR3: CASSFDRTDYEQYF; DNA: TGTGCCAGCAGTTTTGATAGGACAGACTACGAGCAGTACTTC
size: -; V: TRBV7-2; D: TRBD2; J: TRBJ2-1; CDR3: CASSLVGTSSEQFF; DNA: TGTGCCAGCAGCTTAGTAGGGACTAGCAGCGAGCAGTTCTTC
size: -; V: TRBV29-1; D: -; J: TRBJ2-4; CDR3: CSVNSGNIQYF; DNA: TGCAGCGTCAATTCGGGAAACATTCAGTACTTC
size: few; V: TRBV7-2; D: -; J: TRBJ1-1; CDR3: CASSLREAGMAFF; DNA: TGTGCCAGCAGCTTAAGGGAGGCTGGGATGGCTTTCTTT
size: few; V: TRBV5-4; D: -; J: TRBJ1-2; CDR3: CASREDRNYGYTF; DNA: TGTGCCAGCAGAGAAGACAGGAACTATGGCTACACCTTC
size: -; V: TRBV14; D: TRBD1; J: TRBJ2-3; CDR3: CASSQDRGWTDTQYF; DNA: TGTGCCAGCAGCCAGGACAGGGGATGGACAGATACGCAGTATTTT
size: -; V: TRBV18; D: TRBD1; J: TRBJ1-1; CDR3: CASSKGQGMSEAFF; DNA: TGTGCCAGCTCCAAGGGACAGGGTATGTCTGAAGCTTTCTTT
size: -; V: TRBV5-5; D: TRBD1; J: TRBJ1-3; CDR3: CASSLVTGALSGNTIYF; DNA: TGTGCCAGCAGCTTGGTCACAGGGGCCCTCTCTGGAAACACCATATATTTT
size: -; V: TRBV7-6; D: TRBD2; J: TRBJ2-5; CDR3: CASRLSRSGGRQETQYF; DNA: TGTGCCAGCAGGCTTTCACGGAGCGGGGGGCGACAAGAGACCCAGTACTTC
size: -; V: TRBV9; D: TRBD1; J: TRBJ1-2; CDR3: CASSKFQGADGYTF; DNA: TGTGCCAGCAGCAAGTTTCAGGGGGCGGATGGCTACACCTTC
size: -; V: TRBV18; D: -; J: TRBJ2-3; CDR3: CASSTSVGGALTDTQYF; DNA: TGTGCCAGCTCTACCTCGGTGGGGGGTGCTCTCACAGATACGCAGTATTTT
size: -; V: TRBV5-4; D: -; J: TRBJ2-7; CDR3: CASSPDRTYEQYF; DNA: TGTGCCAGCAGCCCCGACAGAACCTACGAGCAGTACTTC
size: -; V: TRBV2; D: -; J: TRBJ1-5; CDR3: CASTRGGGHQPQHF; DNA: TGTGCCAGCACGAGGGGAGGGGGACATCAGCCCCAGCATTTT
size: -; V: TRBV29-1; D: -; J: TRBJ1-5; CDR3: CSATRGAGSNQPRHF; DNA: TGCAGCGCCACACGAGGAGCGGGTAGCAATCAGCCCCGGCATTTT
size: -; V: TRBV12-5; D: TRBD1; J: TRBJ1-5; CDR3: CASGRQGGQPQHF; DNA: TGTGCTAGTGGAAGACAGGGTGGTCAGCCCCAGCATTTT
size: -; V: TRBV11-2; D: -; J: TRBJ2-1; CDR3: CASARCQRNSPSYYNEQFF; DNA: TGTGCCAGCGCCCGGTGCCAGCGGAATTCACCCTCTTACTACAATGAGCAGTTCTTC
size: -; V: TRBV11-2; D: TRBD1; J: TRBJ1-2; CDR3: CASSLVQGFGGYTF; DNA: TGTGCCAGCAGCTTAGTACAGGGGTTCGGTGGCTACACCTTC
size: -; V: TRBV19; D: -; J: TRBJ1-5; CDR3: CASTGGQSNQPQHF; DNA: TGTGCCAGTACCGGCGGACAGAGCAATCAGCCCCAGCATTTT
size: -; V: TRBV19; D: -; J: TRBJ2-3; CDR3: CASSIDRKPTDTQYF; DNA: TGTGCCAGTAGTATCGACAGAAAGCCCACAGATACGCAGTATTTT
size: once; V: TRBV29-1; D: -; J: TRBJ1-2; CDR3: CSVGAYNYGYTF; DNA: TGCAGCGTGGGGGCATATAACTATGGCTACACCTTC
size: -; V: TRBV30; D: TRBD2; J: TRBJ2-1; CDR3: CAWDLAGYNEQFF; DNA: TGTGCCTGGGATCTAGCGGGATACAATGAGCAGTTCTTC
size: -; V: TRBV4-1; D: -; J: TRBJ2-3; CDR3: CASSRPDRVSTQYF; DNA: TGCGCCAGCAGCCGTCCGGACAGAGTCAGTACGCAGTATTTT
size: -; V: TRBV11-1; D: TRBD1; J: TRBJ2-2; CDR3: CATRQGALTGELFF; DNA: TGTGCCACGCGACAGGGGGCTCTCACCGGGGAGCTGTTTTTT
size: -; V: TRBV7-9; D: TRBD1; J: TRBJ2-1; CDR3: CASSIGTGGSYNEQFF; DNA: TGTGCCAGCAGCATCGGGACAGGGGGCTCCTACAATGAGCAGTTCTTC
size: -; V: TRBV4-3; D: -; J: TRBJ1-5; CDR3: CASSQEGAGNQPQHF; DNA: TGCGCCAGCAGCCAAGAGGGGGCGGGCAATCAGCCCCAGCATTTT
size: once; V: TRBV5-1; D: TRBD1; J: TRBJ1-1; CDR3: CASSLSGQGTEAFF; DNA: TGCGCCAGCAGCTTATCGGGACAGGGCACTGAAGCTTTCTTT
size: few; V: TRBV6-5; D: -; J: TRBJ1-5; CDR3: CASSFFGNTGAGPQHF; DNA: TGTGCCAGCAGTTTCTTTGGAAATACAGGCGCTGGGCCCCAGCATTTT
size: -; V: TRBV19; D: -; J: TRBJ1-3; CDR3: CASSYDRGENTIYF; DNA: TGTGCCAGTAGTTATGACAGAGGAGAAAACACCATATATTTT
size: once; V: TRBV11-3; D: -; J: TRBJ1-1; CDR3: CASSLGLSAGYTTEAFF; DNA: TGTGCCAGCAGCTTAGGCCTCAGTGCAGGGTATACCACTGAAGCTTTCTTT
size: -; V: TRBV7-2; D: TRBD1; J: TRBJ2-3; CDR3: CASSLGQGQTDTQYF; DNA: TGTGCCAGCAGCCTGGGACAGGGTCAAACAGATACGCAGTATTTT
size: -; V: TRBV19; D: -; J: TRBJ1-5; CDR3: CASTQHVGQPQHF; DNA: TGTGCCAGTACCCAGCATGTCGGGCAGCCCCAGCATTTT
size: -; V: TRBV18; D: -; J: TRBJ1-2; CDR3: CASSQQVGGNGYTF; DNA: TGTGCCAGCTCACAGCAGGTCGGGGGAAATGGCTACACCTTC
size: once; V: TRBV7-9; D: -; J: TRBJ2-7; CDR3: CASSFQGGTYEQYF; DNA: TGTGCCAGCAGCTTCCAGGGGGGTACCTACGAGCAGTACTTC
size: -; V: TRBV9; D: TRBD2; J: TRBJ2-3; CDR3: CASSVAQGGGPHRTDTQYF; DNA: TGTGCCAGCAGCGTAGCTCAGGGCGGGGGGCCTCACCGCACAGATACGCAGTATTTT
size: -; V: TRBV7-6; D: TRBD1; J: TRBJ2-3; CDR3: CASSPGDRGRTDTQYF; DNA: TGTGCCAGCAGCCCCGGCGACAGGGGGCGGACAGATACGCAGTATTTT
size: -; V: TRBV7-6; D: TRBD2; J: TRBJ2-1; CDR3: CASSYTSGGRHEQFF; DNA: TGTGCCAGCAGTTATACTAGCGGGGGCAGGCATGAGCAGTTCTTC
size: -; V: TRBV5-1; D: -; J: TRBJ2-7; CDR3: CASSQGLGAYEQYF; DNA: TGCGCCAGCAGCCAAGGACTGGGAGCCTACGAGCAGTACTTC
size: few; V: TRBV21-1; D: -; J: TRBJ2-7; CDR3: CASSKPGWFYEQYF; DNA: TGTGCCAGCAGCAAACCAGGGTGGTTCTACGAGCAGTACTTC
size: -; V: TRBV28; D: TRBD1; J: TRBJ2-3; CDR3: CASSLRQGMRDTQYF; DNA: TGTGCCAGCAGTTTACGACAGGGGATGCGAGATACGCAGTATTTT
size: -; V: TRBV11-2; D: TRBD1; J: TRBJ2-7; CDR3: CASSYTTGGSYEQYF; DNA: TGTGCCAGCAGCTATACGACAGGGGGCTCCTACGAGCAGTACTTC
size: once; V: TRBV19; D: TRBD1; J: TRBJ2-1; CDR3: CASRGGQGVDEQFF; DNA: TGTGCCAGTAGAGGGGGACAGGGAGTCGATGAGCAGTTCTTC
size: -; V: TRBV25-1; D: TRBD1; J: TRBJ1-2; CDR3: CASSEYGTGGVGGYTF; DNA: TGTGCCAGCAGTGAATACGGGACAGGGGGCGTAGGTGGCTACACCTTC
size: -; V: TRBV11-3; D: TRBD1; J: TRBJ2-7; CDR3: CASSAYRGSSYEQYF; DNA: TGTGCCAGCAGCGCGTACAGGGGATCTTCCTACGAGCAGTACTTC
size: -; V: TRBV11-3; D: -; J: TRBJ2-5; CDR3: CASRGEVETQYF; DNA: TGTGCCAGCAGGGGTGAGGTGGAGACCCAGTACTTC
size: few; V: TRBV5-1; D: -; J: TRBJ2-3; CDR3: CASSLSRALTDTQYF; DNA: TGCGCCAGCAGCTTGAGCAGGGCCTTGACAGATACGCAGTATTTT
size: -; V: TRBV6-1; D: -; J: TRBJ1-5; CDR3: CASSEWEGPYQPQHF; DNA: TGTGCCAGCAGTGAATGGGAGGGACCCTATCAGCCCCAGCATTTT
size: -; V: TRBV1; D: -; J: TRBJ2-7; CDR3: CTSSQECRAVAGRTYEQYF; DNA: TGCACCAGCAGCCAAGAATGTCGGGCAGTAGCGGGCCGAACATACGAGCAGTACTTC
size: once; V: TRBV18; D: TRBD1; J: TRBJ1-2; CDR3: CASSRLPGQGAAGGYTF; DNA: TGTGCCAGCTCACGCCTCCCGGGACAGGGGGCGGCCGGGGGCTACACCTTC
size: once; V: TRBV29-1; D: -; J: TRBJ1-1; CDR3: CSVDKFGSTGRSTEAFF; DNA: TGCAGCGTTGATAAGTTTGGCTCTACCGGTCGGAGCACTGAAGCTTTCTTT
size: -; V: TRBV14; D: -; J: TRBJ2-7; CDR3: CASSRGIPRAGGEQYF; DNA: TGTGCCAGCAGCCGCGGGATACCACGGGCCGGGGGCGAGCAGTACTTC
size: few; V: TRBV9; D: TRBD1; J: TRBJ1-4; CDR3: CASSAGQNNEKLFF; DNA: TGTGCCAGCAGCGCGGGACAGAATAATGAAAAACTGTTTTTT
size: few; V: TRBV14; D: -; J: TRBJ2-1; CDR3: CASASGVGISYNEQFF; DNA: TGTGCCAGCGCCTCGGGGGTGGGTATCTCCTACAATGAGCAGTTCTTC
size: -; V: TRBV19; D: TRBD2; J: TRBJ2-5; CDR3: CASNLAGSPGETQYF; DNA: TGTGCCAGTAATCTAGCGGGCAGTCCTGGAGAGACCCAGTACTTC